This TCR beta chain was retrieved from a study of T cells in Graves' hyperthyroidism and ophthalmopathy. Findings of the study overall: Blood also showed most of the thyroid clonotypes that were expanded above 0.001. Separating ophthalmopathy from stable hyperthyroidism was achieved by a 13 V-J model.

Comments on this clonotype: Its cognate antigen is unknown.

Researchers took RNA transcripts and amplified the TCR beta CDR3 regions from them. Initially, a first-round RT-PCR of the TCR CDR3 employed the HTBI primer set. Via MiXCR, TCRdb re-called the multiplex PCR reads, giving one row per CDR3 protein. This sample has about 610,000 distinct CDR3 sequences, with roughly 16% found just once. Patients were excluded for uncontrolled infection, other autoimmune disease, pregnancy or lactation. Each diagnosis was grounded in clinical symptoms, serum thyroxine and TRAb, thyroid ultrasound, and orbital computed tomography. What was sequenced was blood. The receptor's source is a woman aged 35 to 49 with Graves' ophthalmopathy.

The CDR3 DNA follows: TGCGCCAGCAGCTTGGATGAGCCCCAAGAGACCCAGTACTTC. This codes for CASSLDEPQETQYF. This chain uses TRBV5-1 with TRBJ2-5; the D is unclear. This CDR3 comprises 14 residues. The germline CDR1 and CDR2 sequences are SGHRS and YFSETQ. V gave up 0 bases and J gave up 1 base, with 7 bases separating them. Combining the CDR3 with reference TRBV5-1 and TRBJ2-5 gives the whole variable domain KAGVTQTPRYLIKTRGQQVTLSCSPISGHRSVSWYQQTPGQGLQFLFEYFSETQRNKGNFPGRFSGRQFSNSRSEMNVSTLELGDSALYLCASSLDEPQETQYFGPGTRLLVL.